This TCR beta chain is from a study of blood T cell repertoires in COVID-19. Looking at the study overall: From the United States, Italy and Spain came samples of acute and convalescent COVID-19.

The authors' processing: Quantification of nucleated cells was approximated via reference gene primer amplification. Clones were sequenced by immunoSEQ multiplex PCR, and TCRdb holds only the in-frame ones, with some missing. V, J and clone size were drawn from that table, and D and trimming were deduced from the DNA. This table has roughly 33,000 clones, over 85% appearing once. Germline V gene sequence: CDR1 GTSNPN, CDR2 SVGIG (reference sequence). CDR3 length: 17 residues. V lost 0 bases to trimming and J lost 7 bases; unmatched junction nucleotides: 16. V gene TRBV30 combines with J gene TRBJ1-2, with 8 bases that match TRBD1. The clonotype was recovered from a human donor in a cohort sampled during active COVID-19. Sequences were obtained from peripheral blood. As DNA, the CDR3 is TGTGCCTGGAGTGTAACATACTTCCCAGGGGGCAATGGTGGCTACACCTTC. This translates into CAWSVTYFPGGNGGYTF. Combining the CDR3 with reference TRBV30 and TRBJ1-2 gives the whole variable domain SQTIHQWPATLVQPVGSPLSLECTVEGTSNPNLYWYRQAAGRGLQLLFYSVGIGQISSEVPQNLSASRPQDRQFILSSKKLLLSDSGFYLCAWSVTYFPGGNGGYTFGSGTRLTVV.